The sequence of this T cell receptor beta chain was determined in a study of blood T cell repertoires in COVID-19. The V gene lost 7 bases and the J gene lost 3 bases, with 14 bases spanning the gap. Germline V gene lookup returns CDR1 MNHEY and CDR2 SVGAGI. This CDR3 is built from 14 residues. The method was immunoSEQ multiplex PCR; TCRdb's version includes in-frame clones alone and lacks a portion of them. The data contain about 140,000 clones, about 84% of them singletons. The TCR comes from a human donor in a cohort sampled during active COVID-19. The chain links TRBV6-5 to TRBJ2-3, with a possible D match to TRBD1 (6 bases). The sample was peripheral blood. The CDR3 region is CASKHNRGTDTQYF. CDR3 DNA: TGTGCCAGCAAGCACAATAGGGGGACAGATACGCAGTATTTT.